This is a list of T cell receptor beta chains from one sample in a study of blood T cell repertoires in COVID-19. The assay was immunoSEQ multiplex PCR, and TCRdb's table has in-frame clones only and misses some. Here the sample spans 25,000 to 35,000 clones, roughly 80% being singletons. The sample consisted of peripheral blood. These receptor sequences come from an elderly man with active or convalescent COVID-19. Both conserved end residues are part of each CDR3. The D gene is left open where the match is weak. Clone size is not always given. Where it is, it says once, few, many or a class for expanded clones.

size,V,length,D,J,DNA,CDR3
NA,TRBV11-2,14,TRBD1,TRBJ1-1,TGTGCCAGCATCCGAGACAGGGTTCACACTGAAGCTTTCTTT,CASIRDRVHTEAFF
NA,TRBV6-5,13,NA,TRBJ2-5,TGTGCCAGCAGTCAGACAGTTTGGGAGACCCAGTACTTC,CASSQTVWETQYF
few,TRBV5-1,16,TRBD1,TRBJ1-6,TGCGCCAGCAGTGTACAGGGGCGAGGGAATAATTCACCCCTCCACTTT,CASSVQGRGNNSPLHF
NA,TRBV29-1,14,TRBD1,TRBJ1-1,TGCAGCGTTGGAACCGGGACAGGAAGAGGTGAAGCTTTCTTT,CSVGTGTGRGEAFF
NA,TRBV5-1,14,NA,TRBJ2-4,TGCGCCAGCAGCTCCCAGGGGGGTGCTAACATTCAGTACTTC,CASSSQGGANIQYF
NA,TRBV6-5,14,NA,TRBJ1-2,TGTGCCGCAAGTAGGAGCCGTAGCGACTATGGCTACACCTTC,CAASRSRSDYGYTF
NA,TRBV2,13,NA,TRBJ2-5,TGTGCCAGCAGTATCGGGGAGAGGGAGACCCAGTACTTC,CASSIGERETQYF
NA,TRBV5-5,16,NA,TRBJ2-3,TGTGCCAGCAGCTTGATCCGCGGTACTCCCACAGATACGCAGTATTTT,CASSLIRGTPTDTQYF
once,TRBV4-1,15,TRBD1,TRBJ1-2,TGCGCCAGCAGCCAATATGGACAGGGGAGTTATGGCTACACCTTC,CASSQYGQGSYGYTF
NA,TRBV7-8,13,NA,TRBJ2-5,TGTGCCACCCAATTTGGGGAGTACGAGACCCAGTACTTC,CATQFGEYETQYF
NA,TRBV27,13,NA,TRBJ2-7,TGTGCCAGCAAAGACAGCCCAGCCCACGAGCAGTACTTC,CASKDSPAHEQYF
NA,TRBV5-1,17,NA,TRBJ1-3,TGCGCCAGCAGCTTGAGCCACAGTCTAACCCCCGGAAACACCATATATTTT,CASSLSHSLTPGNTIYF
once,TRBV24-1,13,NA,TRBJ2-5,TGTGCCACCAGTGATGGGTCATCGGAGGCCCAGTACTTC,CATSDGSSEAQYF
NA,TRBV5-1,14,TRBD1,TRBJ1-5,TGCGCCAGCAGCCCAGGGACAGGTAACCAGCCCCAGCATTTT,CASSPGTGNQPQHF
NA,TRBV9,13,NA,TRBJ1-3,TGTGCCAGCAGCGCCTCTCCCCCGAACACCATATATTTT,CASSASPPNTIYF
NA,TRBV5-1,15,TRBD2,TRBJ2-3,TGCGCCAGCAGCTGGAAAGGCGGGAGTGGAGATACGCAGTATTTT,CASSWKGGSGDTQYF
once,TRBV27,13,NA,TRBJ2-2,TGTGCCAGCAGACGGACAGTGGCCGGGGAGCTGTTTTTT,CASRRTVAGELFF
NA,TRBV2,17,NA,TRBJ1-5,TGTGCCAGCAGCGAACAGGGTTGGGTCTTCAGCAATCAGCCCCAGCATTTT,CASSEQGWVFSNQPQHF
NA,TRBV5-1,16,TRBD2,TRBJ2-7,TGCGCCAGCAGCTTGGCTTCACTAGCGGAATCCTACGAGCAGTACTTC,CASSLASLAESYEQYF
NA,TRBV28,15,NA,TRBJ2-6,TGTGCCAGCAGTCCAGGGGGGTCTGGGGCCAACGTCCTGACTTTC,CASSPGGSGANVLTF
few,TRBV2,13,NA,TRBJ1-5,TGTGCCAGCAGTCCCCGGGCGGGGGTAGCCCAGCATTTT,CASSPRAGVAQHF
NA,TRBV3-1/TRBV3-2,14,NA,TRBJ2-1,TGTGCCAGCAGCCACTTCCAGGGGCGCAATGAGCAGTTCTTC,CASSHFQGRNEQFF
few,TRBV20-1,14,NA,TRBJ1-5,TGCAGTGCTAGTGGTATCGGTAGCAATCAGCCCCAGCATTTT,CSASGIGSNQPQHF
few,TRBV4-2,16,TRBD2,TRBJ2-7,TGTGCCAGCAGCCATGTAACTAGCGGGGGCTCCTACGAGCAGTACTTC,CASSHVTSGGSYEQYF
NA,TRBV5-1,15,TRBD1,TRBJ2-7,TGCGCCAGCAGCCCCGGGACAGGGCTCCTCTACGAGCAGTACTTC,CASSPGTGLLYEQYF
NA,TRBV3-1/TRBV3-2,16,TRBD1,TRBJ2-1,TGTGCCAGCAGCCACCCGGGACAGGGGGCTTGGGATGAGCAGTTCTTC,CASSHPGQGAWDEQFF
NA,TRBV28,17,NA,TRBJ1-5,TGTGCCAGCAGTTTAAGGGGGGGAGGGCTTGTCAATCAGCCCCAGCATTTT,CASSLRGGGLVNQPQHF
NA,TRBV27,16,TRBD2,TRBJ2-1,TGTGCCAGCAGTTTCGGCGGGAGCGGGTCCTACAATGAGCAGTTCTTC,CASSFGGSGSYNEQFF
NA,TRBV27,17,TRBD1,TRBJ1-2,TGTGCCAGCACAGGGGGGTTGACTCCCTCCGAGAGGTATGGCTACACCTTC,CASTGGLTPSERYGYTF
NA,TRBV5-1,19,NA,TRBJ1-2,TGCGCCAGCAGCTTGGCCCTGGGCCAGGGGAATTATCGAGACTATGGCTACACCTTC,CASSLALGQGNYRDYGYTF
NA,TRBV3-1/TRBV3-2,18,TRBD1,TRBJ2-5,TGTGCCAGCAGCCATTTAAAACGTGCAGGGGGCCTGGGGGAGACCCAGTACTTC,CASSHLKRAGGLGETQYF
once,TRBV7-9,16,TRBD1,TRBJ2-5,TGTGCCAGCAGCTTCCTACAGGGGCCCTACCAAGAGACCCAGTACTTC,CASSFLQGPYQETQYF
once,TRBV5-6,18,TRBD2,TRBJ2-1,TGTGCCAGCAGCCAAGCCGGACTAGCGGGAGGGGGTTACAATGAGCAGTTCTTC,CASSQAGLAGGGYNEQFF
NA,TRBV11-1,16,TRBD1,TRBJ2-3,TGTGCCAGCAGCTCGCCGGGACAGGGATACACAGATACGCAGTATTTT,CASSSPGQGYTDTQYF
NA,TRBV3-1/TRBV3-2,14,NA,TRBJ2-5,TGTGCCAGCAGCCACGCGGGGCCCCAAGAGACCCAGTACTTC,CASSHAGPQETQYF
NA,TRBV6-5,14,NA,TRBJ1-3,TGTGCCATCGGGGGGGGAGTTGCGGGAAACACCATATATTTT,CAIGGGVAGNTIYF
NA,TRBV7-9,17,TRBD2,TRBJ2-5,TGTGCCAGCAGCTTAGGGGGACTAGCGGGTTTCCAAGAGACCCAGTACTTC,CASSLGGLAGFQETQYF
NA,TRBV29-1,13,NA,TRBJ2-3,TGCAGCGGGCGGTCCCTAAACACAGATACGCAGTATTTT,CSGRSLNTDTQYF
NA,TRBV3-1/TRBV3-2,15,TRBD2,TRBJ2-3,TGTGCCAGCAGGACTAGCGGGGGGAAGACAGATACGCAGTATTTT,CASRTSGGKTDTQYF
once,TRBV4-2,14,NA,TRBJ2-1,TGTGCCAGCAGCCGAGCCGAAAGCGCCAGTGAGCAGTTCTTC,CASSRAESASEQFF
NA,TRBV5-1,13,TRBD1,TRBJ2-7,TGCGCCAGCAGCCCGGACAGGTACTACGAGCAGTACTTC,CASSPDRYYEQYF
NA,TRBV7-3,15,NA,TRBJ1-2,TGTGCCAGCAGCTTAACAGGAGTGAATAACTATGGCTACACCTTC,CASSLTGVNNYGYTF
NA,TRBV5-1,15,TRBD1,TRBJ1-2,TGCGCCAGCAGCTTGGAAACCAGGGGGGTCTATGGCTACACCTTC,CASSLETRGVYGYTF
few,TRBV11-3,14,NA,TRBJ2-2,TGTGCCAGCAGCGTTAGCGGTTACACCGGGGAGCTGTTTTTT,CASSVSGYTGELFF
NA,TRBV7-6,15,NA,TRBJ2-1,TGTGCCAGCAGCTTCGTTAGCGGCCGTTACAATGAGCAGTTCTTC,CASSFVSGRYNEQFF
NA,TRBV18,16,TRBD1,TRBJ1-2,TGTGCCAGCTCACCACGGGACCCGGGACAGGGTTTTGGCTACACCTTC,CASSPRDPGQGFGYTF
NA,TRBV6-4,17,TRBD2,TRBJ2-1,TGTGCCAGCAGTGACCCCAGGGCGAGCGGGAGGTCCAATGAGCAGTTCTTC,CASSDPRASGRSNEQFF
NA,TRBV18,13,NA,TRBJ2-5,TGTGCCAGCTCACCTCGGTCCCAAGAGACCCAGTACTTC,CASSPRSQETQYF
few,TRBV4-1,15,TRBD2,TRBJ2-7,TGCGCCAGCAGCCAAGCGACTAGCGGGGGGTACGAGCAGTACTTC,CASSQATSGGYEQYF
NA,TRBV9,15,NA,TRBJ1-6,TGTGCCAGCAGCGTAGGGGTGACAAATAATTCACCCCTCCACTTT,CASSVGVTNNSPLHF
NA,TRBV5-1,15,NA,TRBJ2-6,TGCGCCAGCAGCTACGCAGGGGACGGGGCCAACGTCCTGACTTTC,CASSYAGDGANVLTF
once,TRBV5-1,13,NA,TRBJ2-7,TGCGCCAGCAGCAGCGACAGCCCCTACGAGCAGTACTTC,CASSSDSPYEQYF
NA,TRBV19,16,TRBD2,TRBJ2-3,TGTGCCAGTAGTATAGTCCTAGCGGGGCTCTCAGATACGCAGTATTTT,CASSIVLAGLSDTQYF
NA,TRBV5-1,13,NA,TRBJ2-1,TGCGCCAGCAGCTCGGAACAGGGTCTATTAAGGTTCTTC,CASSSEQGLLRFF
NA,TRBV7-8,16,TRBD1,TRBJ2-7,TGTGCCAGCAGCTCCGCGGGACAGGGTTCGACTTACGAGCAGTACTTC,CASSSAGQGSTYEQYF